This T cell receptor (beta chain) is drawn from a study of blood T cells in healthy people across ages. This CDR3 is 14 amino acids long. Germline loops: CDR1 MDHEN, CDR2 SYDVKM. The use of a sample-barcoded 5' primer and a J-beta primer mix characterized a second PCR of roughly 7 to 11 cycles. TCRdb re-derived calls from the 5' RACE reads in MiXCR, one entry per CDR3 protein. The data show about 670,000 distinct CDR3 sequences, with approximately 52% seen just once and roughly 14% held by the top ten. Turning to this clonotype: The junction departs from germline at one end; a sequencing error may be responsible.

The donors, healthy Caucasians from Russia, were aged roughly 6 to 100. Drawing of peripheral blood yielded roughly 10 milliliters from each donor. The chain uses TRBV28 and TRBJ1-2; D is perhaps TRBD1 (5 bases). Sequencing was done on a sample of blood. This TCR derives from a woman older than 75 in good health. The CDR3 nucleotides are TGTGCCAGCAGTTTCCGACGGGACGGGTATGTCTACACCTTC. It translates to CASSFRRDGYVYTF.